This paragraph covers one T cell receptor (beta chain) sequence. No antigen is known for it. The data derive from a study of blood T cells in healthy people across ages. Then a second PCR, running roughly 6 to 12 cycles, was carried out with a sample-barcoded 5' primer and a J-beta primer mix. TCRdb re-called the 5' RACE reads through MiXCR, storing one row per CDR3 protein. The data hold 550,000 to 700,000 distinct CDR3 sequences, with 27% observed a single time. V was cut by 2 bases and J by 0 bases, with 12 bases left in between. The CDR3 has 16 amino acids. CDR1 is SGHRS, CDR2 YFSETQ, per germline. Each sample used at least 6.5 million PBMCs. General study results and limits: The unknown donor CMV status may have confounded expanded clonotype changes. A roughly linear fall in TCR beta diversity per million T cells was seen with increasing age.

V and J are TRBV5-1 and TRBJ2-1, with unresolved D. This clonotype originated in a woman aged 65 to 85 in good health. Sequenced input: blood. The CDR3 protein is CASSFPTLSSYNEQFF. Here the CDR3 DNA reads TGCGCCAGCAGCTTCCCTACCTTGAGCTCCTACAATGAGCAGTTCTTC. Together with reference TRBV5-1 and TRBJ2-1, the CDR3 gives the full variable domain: KAGVTQTPRYLIKTRGQQVTLSCSPISGHRSVSWYQQTPGQGLQFLFEYFSETQRNKGNFPGRFSGRQFSNSRSEMNVSTLELGDSALYLCASSFPTLSSYNEQFFGPGTRLTVL.